Below, one T cell receptor beta chain is given with its context. The sample belongs to a study of PD-1 blockade in classical Hodgkin lymphoma. Clones were read by immunoSEQ multiplex PCR, and TCRdb kept only the in-frame ones, dropping some. This sample carries around 66,000 clones, roughly nine tenths of them seen once, and the ten largest clones take about 15%. Every patient was affected by relapse after autologous stem cell transplantation, while exposure to brentuximab vedotin was not uniform. CDR1 and CDR2 (germline): MNHEY, SMNVEV (reference sequence). This CDR3 contains 13 residues. The J segment lost 3 bases and the V segment lost 8 bases, leaving 5 bases of the junction unmatched.

Sample: peripheral blood mononuclear cells (PBMCs), taken at baseline. This sequence was found in a human donor with classical Hodgkin lymphoma. The rearrangement links TRBV27 to TRBJ2-5; TRBD1 agrees at 8 bases. The CDR3 spells CASRTGSEETQYF. CDR3 coding DNA: TGTGCCAGCCGGACAGGGTCCGAAGAGACCCAGTACTTC.